This T cell receptor (beta chain) is from a study of cytomegalovirus exposure and HLA in healthy donors. Study-wide results and caveats: Beyond CMV serostatus, there was no information to go on about immune exposure. TCR beta V- and J-gene trimming was later associated with a missense DCLRE1C variant. The study flagged about 150 TCR beta chains as cytomegalovirus-associated.

This clone occurred a few times. Antigen specificity is unknown. The primer mix had 60 Vbeta and 13 Jbeta primers. Authors' methods: In a later analysis, some 80 million unique TCR beta chains included roughly 11 million shared by two or more donors. Assay: immunoSEQ multiplex PCR; the TCRdb copy retains only in-frame clones and omits some. Clone size and V and J calls were adopted from that table, with D and trimming inferred from the DNA. The sample lists 200,000 to 300,000 clones, 82% seen once, with around 5.4% in the top ten. V lost 5 bases to trimming and J lost 4 bases; unmatched junction nucleotides: 5. Per germline, CDR1 SEHNR and CDR2 FQNEAQ (reference sequence). This CDR3 has 14 residues.

The rearrangement uses TRBV7-9 and TRBJ1-3, with TRBD1 identical over 7 bases. Sequencing was carried out using PBMCs. The sequence derives from a woman aged 40 to 50 in good health and CMV-seropositive. The CDR3 DNA reads as TGTGCCAGCAGCGCGACAGGGATCGGAAACACCATATATTTT. Its translation is CASSATGIGNTIYF.